This T cell receptor (beta chain) derives from a study of CD8+ T cells in alopecia areata. Germline assignment: CDR1 MNHEY and CDR2 SMNVEV (reference sequence). V was cut by 7 bases and J by 2 bases, with 15 bases left in between. The CDR3 sequence is 14 residues long. About this clone: Its antigen is not identified.

Treatment noted: oral pan-JAK inhibitor, 5-10 mg twice daily. Both CD4+ and CD8+ T cells were separated by sorting PBMCs. As the sequencing template, cDNA was produced by extracting RNA and reverse transcribing it. Measured with immunoSEQ multiplex PCR; TCRdb has only the in-frame clones, and not every one. This table holds more than 95,000 clones, approximately 60% found once. Study-wide results and limits: Treatment with tofacitinib significantly lowered scalp clonality and reduced expanded CD8+ clones among the top 100. Scalp sequencing also captures normal skin's resident alphabeta T cells. Lesional tissue from the scalp (especially in alopecia totalis/universalis) showed higher clonality than normal scalp.

This TCR came from a human donor with alopecia areata. J is TRBJ2-7 and V is TRBV27; TRBD2 is a possible D gene (6 bases). Sequencing used CD4+ T cells sorted from blood, obtained at week 4, from a patient treated with tofacitinib. CDR3 in amino acids: CASMSPGETYEQYF. In DNA form, the CDR3 reads TGTGCCAGCATGTCCCCGGGAGAGACCTACGAGCAGTACTTC.